The clone carrying this TCR beta chain showed up just a few times. Its antigen is unidentified. TCRdb independently ran MiXCR on the 5' RACE reads; one entry per CDR3 protein. The repertoire holds about 200,000 distinct CDR3 sequences, just over 9.5% seen once, with 3.5% in the top ten. The CDR3 extends over 14 amino acids. V lost 4 bases and J 5 bases, leaving 12 bases between the germline ends. The data were taken from a study of T-cell memory formation after mild COVID-19. Overall study context: Clusters of TCRs were largely donor specific.

Overall study results and limits: CD4+ contracting clones lay mainly in CM and EM, CD8+ ones in EMRA.

This chain joins TRBV23-1 and TRBJ2-1, with D unclear. TRBV23-1 is identified as an open reading frame with a role that is uncertain. Sequencing was performed on PBMCs or a T cell subset sorted from them (not recorded which). This clonotype originated in a man between 18 and 35 years old who had mild COVID-19 (a few samples of this study predate the infection). Cell type and time point are not known. This CDR3 reads CASSRRISNNEQFF. The DNA for the CDR3 is TGCGCCAGCAGTCGAAGGATTTCGAACAATGAGCAGTTCTTC.